A single sample gave rise to the 20 T cell receptor beta chains below, sequenced in a study of cytomegalovirus exposure and HLA in healthy donors. 13 Jbeta primers and 60 Vbeta primers were used for the PCR. The table came from immunoSEQ multiplex PCR; TCRdb's copy has only in-frame clones and leaves some out. The profile shows roughly 100,000 clones, around 77% of them singletons. The specimen was PBMCs. These receptors came from a woman aged 55-70 years in good health and CMV-seropositive.

This chain joins TRBV29-1 and TRBJ2-2; D is uncertain. The CDR3 is 13 amino acids. Trimming pared 7 bases from V and 3 bases from J, leaving 12 bases between. The germline V gene has CDR1 SQVTM and CDR2 ANQGSEA. CDR3 nucleotides: TGCAGCGGTCGGGTCTCTGACACCGGGGAGCTGTTTTTT. Translated, it gives CSGRVSDTGELFF.

The chain carries TRBV29-1 and TRBJ1-5; D is unclear. Germline V gives CDR1 SQVTM, CDR2 ANQGSEA. V shed 8 bases and J shed 6 bases, with 17 bases lying between them. The length of the CDR3 is 13 residues. This CDR3 is CSHSDGVGQPQHF. As DNA, the CDR3 is TGCAGCCACTCCGACGGGGTCGGTCAGCCCCAGCATTTT.

The chain recombines TRBV5-1 with TRBJ2-2; D not resolved. Trimming took 1 base from V and 2 from J, leaving 9 bases between them. Germline CDR1 and CDR2: SGHRS and YFSETQ. The CDR3 runs 15 residues. This CDR3 is CASSLQTLNTGELFF. The CDR3 DNA follows: TGCGCCAGCAGCTTGCAGACTCTTAACACCGGGGAGCTGTTTTTT.

The chain is built from TRBV7-2 and TRBJ2-7, with 7 bases that match TRBD1. J was trimmed by 4 bases and V by 0 bases; bases with no gene match: 6. CDR1 is SGHTA and CDR2 is FQGNSA in the germline V gene. There are 15 residues in the CDR3. The CDR3 nucleotides are TGTGCCAGCAGCTTAGCAGGGGGACAGTTTTACGAGCAGTACTTC. This translates into CASSLAGGQFYEQYF.

The chain couples TRBV2 to TRBJ1-5; the D gene is possibly TRBD1 (6 bases). Between the trimmed V and J ends, which lost 8 bases and 7 bases, there was a span of 15 bases. The CDR3 spans 13 residues. The germline V gene has CDR1 SNHLY and CDR2 FYNNEI. The CDR3 bases are TGTGCCAGCCGAGGGGGGGAGGGACAGCCCCAGCATTTT. Translation gives CASRGGEGQPQHF.

This clone has ten or more counts. J is TRBJ2-7 and V is TRBV27; 7 nucleotides align to TRBD2. After removal of 0 bases from V and 6 bases from J, the junction contained 11 bases not matched to a gene. This CDR3 is 16 amino acids long. The germline V gene has CDR1 MNHEY and CDR2 SMNVEV (reference sequence). Here the CDR3 DNA reads TGTGCCAGCAGTTTATCCCGGACTAGTGGGGGAGGCGAGCAGTACTTC. Its translation: CASSLSRTSGGGEQYF.

The genes are TRBV30 and TRBJ1-5, with D tentatively TRBD1 (5 bases). Trimming cost V 0 bases and J 1 base, with 7 bases left between them. Germline assignment: CDR1 GTSNPN and CDR2 SVGIG (reference sequence). The CDR3 is 14 amino acids. CDR3 amino acids: CAWSVGGSNQPQHF. CDR3 in DNA: TGTGCCTGGAGTGTGGGGGGGAGCAATCAGCCCCAGCATTTT.

This sequence joins TRBV30 and TRBJ2-1, with TRBD2 identical over 7 bases. V shed 5 bases, J shed 3 bases, and the junction held 7 bases outside the gene matches. Germline V gene lookup returns CDR1 GTSNPN and CDR2 SVGIG (reference sequence). CDR3 length: 14 amino acids. CDR3 in amino acids: CAWGAGGSYNEQFF. The CDR3 nucleotides read TGTGCCTGGGGGGCGGGCGGGAGCTACAATGAGCAGTTCTTC.

The rearrangement links TRBV30 to TRBJ1-2, with a tentative D call TRBD1 (6 bases). This CDR3 region has 15 residues. V was trimmed by 2 bases and J by 5 bases, leaving 18 bases between them. Germline V gene data show CDR1 as GTSNPN and CDR2 as SVGIG (reference sequence). CDR3 in amino acids: CAWSLGPAGAYGYTF. As DNA, the CDR3 is TGTGCCTGGAGTCTTGGACCGGCAGGGGCGTATGGCTACACCTTC. Full variable domain (remainder filled in from reference TRBV30 and TRBJ1-2): SQTIHQWPATLVQPVGSPLSLECTVEGTSNPNLYWYRQAAGRGLQLLFYSVGIGQISSEVPQNLSASRPQDRQFILSSKKLLLSDSGFYLCAWSLGPAGAYGYTFGSGTRLTVV.

The CDR3 is CSTDSGSLSTDTQYF. The CDR3, as DNA: TGCAGCACCGATAGCGGGAGCCTGAGCACAGATACGCAGTATTTT. The chain is built from TRBV29-1 and TRBJ2-3, with 9 positions matching TRBD2. The V gene end was trimmed by 8 bases and the J gene end by 0 bases; junction bases not matched to a gene: 9. The germline V gene encodes CDR1 SQVTM and CDR2 ANQGSEA. This CDR3 contains 15 residues.

The chain carries TRBV11-2 and TRBJ2-7; D not resolved. This CDR3 is 13 amino acids long. Germline CDR1 reads SGHAT; CDR2 reads FQNNGV. Trimming left V 4 bases short and J 2 bases short, with 9 bases between. The CDR3 here is CASSYQVPYEQYF. CDR3 DNA: TGTGCCAGCAGCTACCAGGTCCCCTACGAGCAGTACTTC.

The chain recombines TRBV18 with TRBJ1-5; 8 bases align to TRBD1. CDR1 is KGHSH and CDR2 is LQKENI in the germline V gene. Trimming cost V 4 bases and J 5 bases; bases outside gene matches: 7. The CDR3 has 15 amino acids. CDR3 DNA sequence: TGTGCCAGCTCACTTCTTGGACAGGGCGATCAGCCCCAGCATTTT. This translates into CASSLLGQGDQPQHF.

The chain joins TRBV19 to TRBJ1-2; D is unclear. There are 16 residues in the CDR3. V lost 0 bases and J lost 7, with 18 bases in between. The germline V gene encodes CDR1 LNHDA and CDR2 SQIVND (reference sequence). The CDR3 loop is CASSIDLSRWRSGYTF. The CDR3 DNA is TGTGCCAGTAGTATAGATCTATCAAGGTGGAGAAGTGGCTACACCTTC. The entire variable domain, with the rest obtained from reference TRBV19 and TRBJ1-2, is as follows: DGGITQSPKYLFRKEGQNVTLSCEQNLNHDAMYWYRQDPGQGLRLIYYSQIVNDFQKGDIAEGYSVSREKKESFPLTVTSAQKNPTAFYLCASSIDLSRWRSGYTFGSGTRLTVV.

The rearrangement joins TRBV28 to TRBJ2-1, with D unresolved. CDR1 and CDR2 (germline): MDHEN, SYDVKM. Trimming removed 4 bases from V and 1 base from J, with 20 bases in between. This CDR3 comprises 18 residues. CDR3 sequence reads: CASSSPSQAPLSYNEQFF. CDR3 DNA sequence: TGTGCCAGCAGTTCGCCTTCGCAGGCGCCTTTGTCCTACAATGAGCAGTTCTTC. The entire variable domain, with the rest obtained from reference TRBV28 and TRBJ2-1, is as follows: DVKVTQSSRYLVKRTGEKVFLECVQDMDHENMFWYRQDPGLGLRLIYFSYDVKMKEKGDIPEGYSVSREKKERFSLILESASTNQTSMYLCASSSPSQAPLSYNEQFFGPGTRLTVL.

The chain couples TRBV2 to TRBJ1-4; D perhaps matches TRBD1 (6 bases). This CDR3 has 16 amino acids. CDR1 and CDR2 (germline): SNHLY, FYNNEI. Trimming took 3 bases from V and 6 from J, leaving 17 bases between them. The CDR3 protein is CASSDLRGGRDEKLFF. The CDR3 DNA is TGTGCCAGCAGTGACCTGAGGGGGGGAAGGGATGAAAAACTGTTTTTT.

The V call is TRBV5-1, the J call TRBJ1-2, with TRBD1 matching over 7 bases. V trimming: 0 bases; J trimming: 1 base; junction bases outside the gene matches: 3. The CDR3 runs to 15 residues. CDR1 SGHRS and CDR2 YFSETQ come from the germline V gene. CDR3 in DNA: TGCGCCAGCAGCTTGGAGGGGGCGGATAACTATGGCTACACCTTC. Its translation is CASSLEGADNYGYTF.

Turning to this clone: One end of the junction is discordant with germline, which a read error may explain. This chain connects TRBV7-9 to TRBJ2-2; TRBD1 matches 10 bases. This CDR3 is built from 17 residues. In germline, CDR1 is SEHNR, CDR2 FQNEAQ (reference sequence). CDR3 DNA: TGTTCCAGCAGCGTCGACAGGGGGCTGCAGTACACCGGGGAGCTGTTTTTT. Its translation is CSSSVDRGLQYTGELFF.

This clone was counted a few times. The chain links TRBV5-4 to TRBJ2-7; tentative D call: TRBD1 (6 bases). With 7 bases removed from V and 1 base from J, the gap between germline ends came to 18 bases. The CDR3 contains 15 residues. Germline CDR1 reads SGHNT; CDR2 reads YYREEE (reference sequence). For the CDR3, the DNA is TGTGCCAGCGGTGTGCATGGCAGGGGATCCTACGAGCAGTACTTC. Protein product: CASGVHGRGSYEQYF.

This clone was observed a handful of times. J is TRBJ1-4 and V is TRBV28; D possibly corresponds to TRBD1 (5 bases). Germline V gives CDR1 MDHEN, CDR2 SYDVKM. This CDR3 spans 15 amino acids. V was trimmed by 1 base and J by 6 bases, leaving 12 bases between them. The CDR3 loop reads CASSLLAGSDEKLFF. DNA of the CDR3: TGTGCCAGCAGTTTATTGGCAGGGTCTGATGAAAAACTGTTTTTT.

The V and J genes are TRBV11-2 and TRBJ2-5; D gene uncertain. Deletions cut 2 bases from V and 4 bases from J, with 14 bases between. CDR1 is SGHAT and CDR2 is FQNNGV in the germline V gene. The CDR3 totals 15 residues. In nucleotides, the CDR3 is TGTGCCAGCAGCTTAAAAAGTCGGGTGAGAGAGACCCAGTACTTC. It encodes CASSLKSRVRETQYF.